Presented here are 13 T cell receptor beta chains from one specimen sequenced in a study of shared clonotypes between healthy human individuals. Measured with immunoSEQ multiplex PCR; TCRdb has only the in-frame clones, and not every one. Here the sample spans around 200,000 clones, about 66% being singletons. Sequencing used memory CD4+ T cells sorted from blood. Subset reported: CD45RA-negative fraction. The receptors were sampled from a man aged 30-40 years in good health.

This clone came up a few times. The chain combines TRBV19 with TRBJ1-1, with a tentative D call TRBD1 (5 bases). This CDR3 comprises 14 residues. Trimming took off 6 bases at V and 1 base at J, with 12 bases between the two ends. CDR1 is LNHDA, CDR2 SQIVND, per germline (reference sequence). Here the CDR3 DNA reads TGTGCCAGTAGACCGGGACGAGGGAACACTGAAGCTTTCTTT. Translated, it gives CASRPGRGNTEAFF. Based on the CDR3 plus reference TRBV19 and TRBJ1-1, the full variable domain is DGGITQSPKYLFRKEGQNVTLSCEQNLNHDAMYWYRQDPGQGLRLIYYSQIVNDFQKGDIAEGYSVSREKKESFPLTVTSAQKNPTAFYLCASRPGRGNTEAFFGQGTRLTVV.

The chain has TRBV9 and TRBJ2-5; no reliable D call. The CDR3 consists of 13 residues. Germline loops: CDR1 SGDLS, CDR2 YYNGEE. V lost 0 bases to trimming and J lost 1 base, with 4 bases between them. The CDR3 region is CASSVGGQETQYF. Written as DNA, the CDR3 is TGTGCCAGCAGCGTAGGGGGCCAAGAGACCCAGTACTTC.

The chain links TRBV5-4 to TRBJ1-1, with TRBD1 matching over 8 bases. The CDR3 length is 14 residues. Per germline, CDR1 SGHNT and CDR2 YYREEE (reference sequence). The junction had 6 bases not matched to a gene; V was cut back by 4 bases and J by 4 bases. The CDR3 sequence: CASSTDRAGTEAFF. DNA for the CDR3: TGTGCCAGCAGCACGGACAGGGCAGGCACTGAAGCTTTCTTT.

This rearrangement joins TRBV5-4 to TRBJ1-2; the D is unclear. V lost 0 bases to trimming and J lost 8 bases, with 11 bases between them. In germline, CDR1 is SGHNT, CDR2 YYREEE (reference sequence). The CDR3 extends over 13 amino acids. This CDR3 is CASSLVQVHGYTF. In DNA form, the CDR3 reads TGTGCCAGCAGCTTGGTTCAGGTACACGGCTACACCTTC.

This clone has a handful of counts. This chain connects TRBV7-2 to TRBJ2-5; the D call may be TRBD1 or TRBD2 (5 bases each). V was clipped by 8 bases and J by 5 bases, with 15 bases between them. This CDR3 is built from 13 residues. CDR1 SGHTA and CDR2 FQGNSA come from the germline V gene. The CDR3 nucleotides are TGTGCCAGCGCTCGGGGCCTCACGGAGACCCAGTACTTC. Its protein product is CASARGLTETQYF.

The rearrangement links TRBV6-5 to TRBJ1-1, with 8 bases fitting TRBD1. This CDR3 has 16 amino acids. Germline-derived CDR1 and CDR2 are MNHEY and SVGAGI. J gave up 2 bases and V 2 bases, and 7 bases lay outside the gene matches. The CDR3 reads CASSYATGAFNTEAFF. As DNA, the CDR3 is TGTGCCAGCAGTTACGCGACAGGGGCGTTTAACACTGAAGCTTTCTTT.

The table lists this clone with a few counts. The V call is TRBV29-1, the J call TRBJ2-7, with 7 bases fitting TRBD2. Germline CDR1 is SQVTM and CDR2 is ANQGSEA. The CDR3 sequence is 15 residues long. V trimming: 1 base; J trimming: 5 bases; junction bases outside the gene matches: 11. The CDR3 spells CSVEGRGGSLNEQYF. CDR3 DNA sequence: TGCAGCGTTGAAGGGAGGGGCGGGAGTCTGAACGAGCAGTACTTC.

This chain connects TRBV11-2 to TRBJ2-1, with 11 positions matching TRBD2. This CDR3 spans 17 amino acids. CDR1 and CDR2 from the germline V gene are SGHAT and FQNNGV. V dropped 5 bases and J dropped 9; count of bases not matched to a gene: 15. The CDR3 DNA is TGTGCCAGCAGCCCCGGGCTATCACTAGCGGGAGAAGGTGAGCAGTTCTTC. Its protein is CASSPGLSLAGEGEQFF.

V gene TRBV6-4 combines with J gene TRBJ1-1; perhaps TRBD1 as D (6 bases). V gave up 6 bases and J gave up 1 base, with 12 bases separating them. Germline V gene sequence: CDR1 MRHNA, CDR2 SNTAGT. The CDR3 extends over 14 amino acids. This chain's CDR3 is CASRRQETNTEAFF. Written as DNA, the CDR3 is TGTGCCAGCAGACGACAGGAGACGAACACTGAAGCTTTCTTT.

The chain recombines TRBV18 with TRBJ2-3, with D possibly being TRBD1 or TRBD2 (5 bases each). Germline V CDR1 and CDR2: KGHSH, LQKENI. This CDR3 is 15 amino acids long. Trimming removed 2 bases at V and 2 bases at J, with 11 bases between. CDR3 protein: CASSPVTGTTDTQYF. DNA of the CDR3: TGTGCCAGCTCACCAGTTACCGGGACCACAGATACGCAGTATTTT.

Only one count was recorded for this clone. The rearrangement joins TRBV10-3 to TRBJ1-1; a possible D gene is TRBD1 (5 bases). The germline gives CDR1 ENHRY, CDR2 SYGVKD. This CDR3 has 14 residues. Deletions cut 5 bases from V and 4 bases from J, with 14 bases between. The CDR3 nucleotides read TGTGCCATCAGTAACACCCAGGGTGGCACTGAAGCTTTCTTT. The encoded protein is CAISNTQGGTEAFF.

This rearrangement joins TRBV6-5 to TRBJ2-3; D ambiguous. Germline loops: CDR1 MNHEY, CDR2 SVGAGI. V lost 6 bases to trimming and J lost 4 bases, with 8 bases between them. The CDR3 spans 12 residues. The CDR3 spells CASSPAADTQYF. The CDR3, as DNA: TGTGCCAGCAGCCCCGCCGCAGATACGCAGTATTTT.

This chain connects TRBV7-8 to TRBJ2-7; D assignment may be TRBD1 or TRBD2 (5 bases each). The CDR3 totals 14 residues. The germline V and J ends were trimmed by 5 bases and 3 bases, with 14 bases remaining between them. From germline, CDR1 is SGHVS and CDR2 FQNEAQ. The chain's CDR3 is CASSLNRGDYEQYF. CDR3 coding DNA: TGTGCCAGCAGCCTCAACCGAGGGGACTACGAGCAGTACTTC.